Below are 26 T cell receptor beta chains sequenced from a single sample in a study of vaccination effects on CD4 cells after COVID-19. Viral peptide pools were used in the ViraFEST assay to expand antigen-specific CD4+ T cells, and sequencing came afterward. Cultured cells yielded isolated CD4+ T cells after nine to ten days. Documented for the person is a PCR-confirmed SARS-CoV-2 infection occurring between March and December 2020. These receptors have no identified antigens. TCRdb's copy holds only in-frame clones and misses some; the assay was immunoSEQ multiplex PCR. The sample lists fewer than 90,000 clones; roughly 73% were seen once. The sample here was CD4+ T cells from PBMCs cultured with HIV peptides, taken before COVID-19 vaccination. Subset defined: HIV-1 Nef peptide pool negative control/reference culture. These receptors originate from a human donor who had a prior SARS-CoV-2 infection.

The V call is TRBV11-3, the J call TRBJ2-7; possibly TRBD2 for D (5 bases). The CDR3 totals 15 residues. The V and J ends lost 2 bases and 1 base respectively, with 12 bases between them. The germline V gene encodes CDR1 SGHNT and CDR2 YENEEA. CDR3 sequence: CASSLSSGISYEQYF. The DNA of the CDR3 is TGTGCCAGCAGCTTATCAAGCGGAATTTCCTACGAGCAGTACTTC.

This clone was recorded only once. The rearrangement uses TRBV4-1 and TRBJ1-1; 7 bases agree with TRBD1. Looked up from germline, CDR1 is MGHRA and CDR2 is YSYEKL. The junction had 4 bases not matched to a gene; V was cut back by 0 bases and J by 0 bases. This CDR3 is 16 amino acids long. The CDR3 DNA follows: TGCGCCAGCAGCCAAGACCCAGGGGGAATGAACACTGAAGCTTTCTTT. Translated: CASSQDPGGMNTEAFF.

J is TRBJ2-5 and V is TRBV5-4; no reliable D call. The germline V gene has CDR1 SGHNT and CDR2 YYREEE (reference sequence). The CDR3 loop spans 13 amino acids. V shed 1 base and J shed 5 bases, with 9 bases lying between them. The CDR3 DNA reads as TGTGCCAGCAGCTTGAAGTTCAGGGAGACCCAGTACTTC. Encoded protein: CASSLKFRETQYF.

The chain recombines TRBV11-2 with TRBJ1-1, with a tentative D call TRBD1 (6 bases). V was cut by 8 bases and J by 4 bases, with 23 bases left in between. The CDR3 has 16 residues. Germline CDR1 and CDR2: SGHAT and FQNNGV. In nucleotides, the CDR3 is TGTGCCAGCTCCCGAGGGGGGCGGTTGACTGTCACTGAAGCTTTCTTT. It codes for CASSRGGRLTVTEAFF.

The rearrangement links TRBV7-9 to TRBJ1-1, with D maybe TRBD1 (5 bases). V was clipped by 7 bases and J by 6 bases, with 12 bases between them. The CDR3 is made up of 12 amino acids. From germline, CDR1 is SEHNR and CDR2 FQNEAQ (reference sequence). CDR3 protein: CASTRLGAEAFF. The CDR3 DNA reads TGTGCCAGCACCCGTCTGGGGGCTGAAGCTTTCTTT.

This clone was counted once. J is TRBJ2-5 and V is TRBV5-1; 8 bases map to TRBD2. V trimming: 1 base; J trimming: 2 bases; junction bases outside the gene matches: 10. The CDR3 has 17 amino acids. Germline V lookup: CDR1 SGHRS, CDR2 YFSETQ. CDR3 residues: CASSLQPSGGGQETQYF. Here the CDR3 DNA reads TGCGCCAGCAGCTTGCAACCCTCGGGGGGGGGACAAGAGACCCAGTACTTC.

The rearrangement links TRBV20-1 to TRBJ2-1, with 7 bases that match TRBD2. Germline-derived CDR1 and CDR2 are DFQATT and SNEGSKA (reference sequence). The CDR3 has 15 residues. Trimming at V came to 3 bases and at J to 3 bases, leaving 8 bases not matched to a gene. The CDR3 here is CSASKLGGFYNEQFF. DNA for the CDR3: TGCAGTGCTAGTAAGCTCGGGGGGTTCTACAATGAGCAGTTCTTC.

V and J are TRBV7-9 and TRBJ2-2, with D possibly matching TRBD1 (6 bases). Germline assignment: CDR1 SEHNR and CDR2 FQNEAQ (reference sequence). Trimming removed 4 bases from V and 2 bases from J, with 14 bases in between. The CDR3 has 16 amino acids. The CDR3, as DNA: TGTGCCAGCAGCTCCCCCGGGGACATAAACACCGGGGAGCTGTTTTTT. It yields the protein CASSSPGDINTGELFF. Full variable domain (rest looked up from reference TRBV7-9 and TRBJ2-2): DTGVSQNPRHKITKRGQNVTFRCDPISEHNRLYWYRQTLGQGPEFLTYFQNEAQLEKSRLLSDRFSAERPKGSFSTLEIQRTEQGDSAMYLCASSSPGDINTGELFFGEGSRLTVL.

In this sample, this clone turned up once. The rearrangement uses TRBV6-5 and TRBJ2-1; TRBD1 might be the D (6 bases). Germline V CDR1 and CDR2: MNHEY, SVGAGI. The CDR3 is 14 amino acids. The V end lost 5 bases, the J end lost 3 bases, and 11 bases lay between the germline ends. The chain's CDR3 is CASSLQDSYNEQFF. CDR3 in DNA: TGTGCCAGCAGTCTCCAGGACAGCTACAATGAGCAGTTCTTC.

Regarding this clone: Its ends do not fully match the called genes, so a read error is possible. The V and J genes are TRBV14 and TRBJ2-1, with 10 nucleotides matching TRBD2. CDR3 length: 15 amino acids. The germline CDR1 and CDR2 sequences are SGHDN and FVKESK. CDR3 sequence (DNA): TGTGCCAGCAGTCAAGATCTAGCGGGAGACAATGAGCAGTTCTTC. Its protein is CASSQDLAGDNEQFF.

The genes are TRBV7-9 and TRBJ1-6; D ambiguous. The germline V and J ends were trimmed by 2 bases and 8 bases, with 16 bases remaining between them. Germline V gene sequence: CDR1 SEHNR, CDR2 FQNEAQ (reference sequence). The CDR3 is 16 residues long. The CDR3: CASSLWVAGDYSPLHF. Written as DNA, the CDR3 is TGTGCCAGCAGCTTATGGGTCGCCGGGGATTATTCACCCCTCCACTTT.

This clone showed up just once. The chain links TRBV5-1 to TRBJ2-5; 7 bases are a match to TRBD1. CDR3 size: 15 residues. The junction had 4 bases not matched to a gene; V was cut back by 0 bases and J by 2 bases. CDR1 is SGHRS, CDR2 YFSETQ, per germline. The CDR3 region has the DNA TGCGCCAGCAGCTTGGCCCCGGGACAGCAAGAGACCCAGTACTTC. This codes for CASSLAPGQQETQYF.

This rearrangement joins TRBV2 to TRBJ2-1; 7 bases agree with TRBD2. This CDR3 has 13 amino acids. Losses at the gene ends were 4 bases for V and 9 bases for J; bases not matched to a gene: 6. Per germline, CDR1 SNHLY and CDR2 FYNNEI. CDR3 sequence reads: CASSATSRVEQFF. DNA for the CDR3: TGTGCCAGCAGTGCGACTAGCAGGGTTGAGCAGTTCTTC. The complete variable domain, with remaining parts taken from reference TRBV2 and TRBJ2-1, reads EPEVTQTPSHQVTQMGQEVILRCVPISNHLYFYWYRQILGQKVEFLVSFYNNEISEKSEIFDDQFSVERPDGSNFTLKIRSTKLEDSAMYFCASSATSRVEQFFGPGTRLTVL.

The chain carries TRBV7-9 and TRBJ2-7; tentatively, D is TRBD2 (6 bases). CDR1 is SEHNR, CDR2 FQNEAQ, per germline (reference sequence). Trimming took off 5 bases at V and 2 bases at J, with 13 bases between the two ends. The CDR3 extends over 14 amino acids. Written as DNA, the CDR3 is TGTGCCAGCAGCCTCGGGACTTATACCTACGAGCAGTACTTC. Translated, it gives CASSLGTYTYEQYF.

The rearrangement links TRBV7-3 to TRBJ1-4, with D tentatively TRBD1 (5 bases). This CDR3 spans 15 amino acids. The V gene lost 0 bases and the J gene lost 8 bases, with 13 bases spanning the gap. Germline V gives CDR1 SGHTA, CDR2 FQGTGA. The CDR3 bases are TGTGCCAGCAGCTTAACTGGGCAGGGAAGAGAAAAACTGTTTTTT. This translates into CASSLTGQGREKLFF.

This clone came up a few times. The V call is TRBV30, the J call TRBJ1-3, with D uncertain. Trimming stripped 0 bases from V and 7 bases from J, with 7 bases between. This CDR3 comprises 12 residues. CDR1 is GTSNPN and CDR2 is SVGIG in the germline V gene (reference sequence). The CDR3 here is CAWSVRINTIYF. Written as DNA, the CDR3 is TGTGCCTGGAGTGTACGGATCAACACCATATATTTT.

The V and J genes are TRBV6-5 and TRBJ2-7; no reliable D call. Between the trimmed V and J ends, which lost 0 bases and 1 base, there was a span of 10 bases. The germline V gene has CDR1 MNHEY and CDR2 SVGAGI. CDR3 size: 15 residues. CDR3 coding DNA: TGTGCCAGCAGTTACTCGAGCGCCTTTTCCTACGAGCAGTACTTC. As protein: CASSYSSAFSYEQYF.

This clone was observed a few times. CDR3 sequence reads: CASSPSTGTGGYETQYF. The CDR3 DNA is TGTGCCAGCTCACCAAGCACCGGGACAGGGGGATATGAGACCCAGTACTTC. V and J are TRBV18 and TRBJ2-5; 11 bases are shared with TRBD1. CDR3 length equals 17 residues. CDR1 and CDR2 from the germline V gene are KGHSH and LQKENI. V dropped 2 bases and J dropped 5; count of bases not matched to a gene: 10.

V is TRBV5-6 and J is TRBJ2-7, with 11 bases lining up with TRBD2. Germline V gene data show CDR1 as SGHDT and CDR2 as YYEEEE. With 3 bases clipped from V and 5 bases from J, the junction kept 19 bases outside the gene matches. The CDR3 sequence is 19 residues long. The CDR3 bases are TGTGCCAGCAGCTCGGGGTTAAGGATAGCGGGAGGGCCTTCGGACGAGCAGTACTTC. It yields the protein CASSSGLRIAGGPSDEQYF.

The chain employs TRBV15 and TRBJ1-5; D is undetermined. V gave up 2 bases and J gave up 4 bases, with 18 bases separating them. The germline gives CDR1 LNHNV, CDR2 YYDKDF (reference sequence). This CDR3 is 17 amino acids long. Written as DNA, the CDR3 is TGTGCCACCAGCAGATCTGTCGGGCCCCGAATAAATCAGCCCCAGCATTTT. Translation: CATSRSVGPRINQPQHF.

This clone was recorded a few times. The V and J genes are TRBV6-5 and TRBJ1-4; D is ambiguous. V was clipped by 0 bases and J by 6 bases, with 11 bases between them. Germline V gene data show CDR1 as MNHEY and CDR2 as SVGAGI. The CDR3 runs to 15 residues. This CDR3 reads CASSYSGSRDEKLFF. For the CDR3, the DNA is TGTGCCAGCAGTTACTCGGGGTCTCGGGATGAAAAACTGTTTTTT.

This clone was recorded a few times. The chain couples TRBV5-5 to TRBJ1-4; D is uncertain. Germline V gives CDR1 SGHKS, CDR2 YYEKEE (reference sequence). Trimming took 2 bases from V and 3 from J, leaving 11 bases between them. The CDR3 covers 15 residues. The CDR3 DNA reads TGTGCCAGCAGCTTTTCAAGGACCTCTAATGAAAAACTGTTTTTT. It translates to CASSFSRTSNEKLFF.

The chain couples TRBV3-1 (or the pseudogene TRBV3-2) to TRBJ1-2; D ambiguous. The CDR3 is made up of 14 amino acids. V was cut by 0 bases and J by 4 bases, with 9 bases left in between. From germline, CDR1 is LGHDT and CDR2 YNNKEL (reference sequence). The CDR3 loop is CASSQDSGGYGYTF. The CDR3 bases are TGTGCCAGCAGCCAAGATTCGGGTGGCTATGGCTACACCTTC.

This chain connects TRBV3-1 (or the pseudogene TRBV3-2) to TRBJ2-7; D is unresolved. The CDR3 contains 11 residues. Germline V gene sequence: CDR1 LGHDT, CDR2 YNNKEL (reference sequence). The V and J ends lost 3 bases and 4 bases respectively, with 4 bases between them. For the CDR3, the DNA is TGTGCCAGCAGCCAGTTTTACGAGCAGTACTTC. Its translation: CASSQFYEQYF.

This clone was counted many times. The CDR3 coding sequence is TGCGCCAGCAGCCAAGTTTTGGACGTTGATAATTCACCCCTCCACTTT. The encoded protein is CASSQVLDVDNSPLHF. J is TRBJ1-6 and V is TRBV4-1; D is unclear. V was clipped by 1 base and J by 5 bases, with 12 bases between them. This CDR3 contains 16 residues. CDR1 and CDR2 from the germline V gene are MGHRA and YSYEKL.

V is TRBV6-2 or TRBV6-3 and J is TRBJ1-2; D is undetermined. The V end was cut by 6 bases, the J end by 4 bases, with 12 bases between. Per germline, CDR1 MNHEY and CDR2 SVGEGT. The CDR3 is made up of 13 amino acids. CDR3 region: CASSDGRSYGYTF. CDR3 nucleotide sequence: TGTGCCAGCAGCGACGGTCGCAGCTATGGCTACACCTTC.